This TCR beta chain came from a study of T cells after yellow fever vaccination. Trimming pared 4 bases from V and 4 bases from J, leaving 14 bases between. This CDR3 is built from 14 residues. Germline loops: CDR1 SQVTM, CDR2 ANQGSEA. TCRdb reprocessed the 5' RACE reads via MiXCR and lists one record per CDR3 protein. This table has fewer than 450,000 distinct CDR3 sequences, around 4.1% appearing once. This clonotype showed up many times. The input for sequencing was PBMCs, taken 5 days after the yellow fever booster vaccination. The source is a young man who received the YFV17D yellow fever vaccine. The chain combines TRBV29-1 with TRBJ1-3; D is unresolved. The DNA of the CDR3 is TGCAGCGTTGTAAAGGAGTCGGACGGAAACACCATATATTTT. Amino acid sequence: CSVVKESDGNTIYF.